Below, one T cell receptor (beta chain) is given with its context. This specimen belongs to a study of technical replicates of blood from several donors. The CDR3 is made up of 13 amino acids. The V and J ends lost 7 bases and 6 bases respectively, with 12 bases between them. CDR1 MGHDK and CDR2 SYGVNS come from the germline V gene. Clones were read by immunoSEQ multiplex PCR, and TCRdb kept only the in-frame ones, dropping some. The table shows under 70,000 clones, with more than 70% occurring only once. V gene TRBV25-1 combines with J gene TRBJ2-2, with unresolved D. The clonotype comes from a human donor in good health. Some clones in this sample may be carry-over from other donors' samples. Material for sequencing was PBMCs. The CDR3 DNA sequence: TGTGCCAGCAATCACTACTTGGCCGGGGAGCTGTTTTTT. Encoded protein: CASNHYLAGELFF.